Included here is one T cell receptor beta chain sequence, with context. Its antigen is still unknown. Sequencing was performed with immunoSEQ multiplex PCR; in TCRdb, only in-frame clones are kept and a portion is missing. The table includes around 100,000 clones, roughly 80% detected once. The sample comes from a study of PD-1 blockade in mismatch repair-deficient tumors. Study findings and constraints: After pembrolizumab, tumor-resident clones rose rapidly, then generally contracted before radiologic responses.

V lost 2 bases, J lost 8 bases, and 7 bases stayed unmatched. The CDR3 length is 16 residues. CDR1 and CDR2 (germline): MNHNY, SVGAGI (reference sequence). Mismatch repair deficiency was confirmed in all patients, by PCR or immunohistochemistry. Sequencing used peripheral blood, obtained roughly 13 months after starting pembrolizumab. The receptor comes from an adult with mismatch repair-deficient cancer. The chain carries TRBV6-6 and TRBJ2-2; 11 bases map to TRBD2. This CDR3 reads CASSYPTSGRGGELFF. The CDR3 DNA reads TGTGCCAGCAGTTACCCCACTAGCGGGAGAGGTGGGGAGCTGTTTTTT.